This T cell receptor (beta chain) was recorded in a study of T cell repertoires in cytomegalovirus infection. Germline loops: CDR1 MNHEY, CDR2 SVGEGT. The CDR3 extends over 13 amino acids. V lost 11 bases, J lost 3 bases, and 16 bases lay in between. In its sample, this clonotype was seen a few times. TCRdb reanalysed the reads using MiXCR and keeps one entry per CDR3 protein. The sample has about 360,000 distinct CDR3 sequences, less than 20% seen once; the top ten hold approximately 10%. The TCR sequence derives from a human donor in good health (CMV status not recorded). Some clones in this sample may be carry-over from other donors' samples. This chain joins TRBV6-2 or TRBV6-3 and TRBJ2-5, with unresolved D. The material sequenced was PBMCs. CDR3 sequence reads: CAGGARNEETQYF. CDR3 nucleotide sequence: TGTGCCGGCGGAGCGCGGAACGAAGAGACCCAGTACTTC.